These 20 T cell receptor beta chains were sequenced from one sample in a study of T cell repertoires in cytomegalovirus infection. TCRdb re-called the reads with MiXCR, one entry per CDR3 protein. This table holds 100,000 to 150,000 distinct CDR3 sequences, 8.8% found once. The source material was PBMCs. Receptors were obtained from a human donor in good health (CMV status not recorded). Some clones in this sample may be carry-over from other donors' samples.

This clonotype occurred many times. The DNA of the CDR3 is TGTGCCAGCAGTTTCCCCAGGGCAGATACGCAGTATTTT. Encoded protein: CASSFPRADTQYF. The chain combines TRBV6-6 with TRBJ2-3, with D perhaps matching TRBD1 (5 bases). Germline V CDR1 and CDR2: MNHNY, SVGAGI (reference sequence). V gave up 4 bases and J gave up 4 bases, with 9 bases separating them. The CDR3 loop spans 13 amino acids.

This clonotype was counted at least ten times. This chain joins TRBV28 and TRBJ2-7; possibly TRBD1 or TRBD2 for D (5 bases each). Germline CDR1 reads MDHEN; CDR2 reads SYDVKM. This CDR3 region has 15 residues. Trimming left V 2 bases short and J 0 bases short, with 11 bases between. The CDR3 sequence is CASSLDPRGSYEQYF. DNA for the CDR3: TGTGCCAGCAGTTTAGACCCGAGGGGCTCCTACGAGCAGTACTTC.

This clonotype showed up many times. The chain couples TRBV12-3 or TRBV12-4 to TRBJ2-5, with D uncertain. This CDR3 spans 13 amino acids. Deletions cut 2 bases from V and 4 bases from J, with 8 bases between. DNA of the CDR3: TGTGCCAGCAGTTTATTGGGGTCAGAGACCCAGTACTTC. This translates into CASSLLGSETQYF.

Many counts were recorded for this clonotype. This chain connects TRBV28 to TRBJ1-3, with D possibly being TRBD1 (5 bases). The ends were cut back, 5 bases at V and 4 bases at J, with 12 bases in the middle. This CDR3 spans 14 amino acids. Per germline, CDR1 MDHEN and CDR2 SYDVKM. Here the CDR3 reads CASSTIRAGNTIYF. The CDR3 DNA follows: TGTGCCAGCAGTACCATCAGGGCAGGAAACACCATATATTTT.

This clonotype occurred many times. CDR3 residues: CAYTPGSREADTQYF. The CDR3 coding sequence is TGTGCTTACACCCCGGGCTCCCGTGAAGCAGATACGCAGTATTTT. The rearrangement joins TRBV5-4 to TRBJ2-3; no definite D call. Germline values: CDR1 SGHNT, CDR2 YYREEE (reference sequence). This CDR3 has 15 residues.

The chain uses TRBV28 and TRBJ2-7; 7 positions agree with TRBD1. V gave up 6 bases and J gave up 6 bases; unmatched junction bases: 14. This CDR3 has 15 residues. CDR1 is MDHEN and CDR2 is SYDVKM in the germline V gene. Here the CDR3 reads CASRPPTGDYSEQYF. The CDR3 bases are TGTGCCAGCAGACCTCCTACAGGGGATTACTCCGAGCAGTACTTC.

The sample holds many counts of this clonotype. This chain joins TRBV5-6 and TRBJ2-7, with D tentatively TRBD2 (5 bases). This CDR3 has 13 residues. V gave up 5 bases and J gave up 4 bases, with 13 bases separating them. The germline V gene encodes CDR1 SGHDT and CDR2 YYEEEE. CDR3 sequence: CASSEGQEYEQYF. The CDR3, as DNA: TGTGCCAGCAGTGAGGGTCAGGAGTACGAGCAGTACTTC.

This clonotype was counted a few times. Here the CDR3 reads CASSPFSSGGQETQYF. CDR3 nucleotide sequence: TGTGCCAGCAGTCCATTCTCTAGCGGGGGACAAGAGACCCAGTACTTC. V is TRBV28 and J is TRBJ2-5; 10 bases align to TRBD2. After removal of 5 bases from V and 2 bases from J, the junction contained 8 bases not matched to a gene. This CDR3 has 16 amino acids. Germline CDR1 and CDR2: MDHEN and SYDVKM.

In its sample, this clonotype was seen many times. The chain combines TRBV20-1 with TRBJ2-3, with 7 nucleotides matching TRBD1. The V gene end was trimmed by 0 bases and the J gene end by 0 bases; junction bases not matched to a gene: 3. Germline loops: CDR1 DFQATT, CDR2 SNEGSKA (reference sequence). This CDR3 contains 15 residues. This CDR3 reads CSARDGGQSTDTQYF. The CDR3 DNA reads TGCAGTGCTAGAGATGGGGGACAGAGCACAGATACGCAGTATTTT.

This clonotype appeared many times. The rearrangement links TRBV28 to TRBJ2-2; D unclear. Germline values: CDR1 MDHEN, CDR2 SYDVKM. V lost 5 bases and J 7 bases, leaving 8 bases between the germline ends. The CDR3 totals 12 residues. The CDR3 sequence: CASSQLIGELFF. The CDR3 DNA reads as TGTGCCAGCAGTCAACTGATCGGGGAGCTGTTTTTT.

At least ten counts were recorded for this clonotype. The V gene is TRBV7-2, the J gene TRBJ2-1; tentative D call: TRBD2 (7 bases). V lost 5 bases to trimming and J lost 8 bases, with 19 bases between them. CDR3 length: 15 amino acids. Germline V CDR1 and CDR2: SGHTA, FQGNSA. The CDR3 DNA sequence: TGTGCCAGCAGCCCCTTGGGGGGGGGGCCCGATGAGCAGTTCTTC. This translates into CASSPLGGGPDEQFF.

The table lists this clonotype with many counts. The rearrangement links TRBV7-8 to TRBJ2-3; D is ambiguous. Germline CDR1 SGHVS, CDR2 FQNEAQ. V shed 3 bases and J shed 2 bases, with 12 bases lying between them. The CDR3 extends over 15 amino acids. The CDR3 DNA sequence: TGTGCCAGCAGCTTCGGCAGCCTTTACACAGATACGCAGTATTTT. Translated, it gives CASSFGSLYTDTQYF.

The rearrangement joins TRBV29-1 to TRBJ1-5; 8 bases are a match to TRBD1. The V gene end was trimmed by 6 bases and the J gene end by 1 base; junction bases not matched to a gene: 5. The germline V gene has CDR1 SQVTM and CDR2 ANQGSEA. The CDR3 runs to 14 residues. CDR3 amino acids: CSVKQGGSNQPQHF. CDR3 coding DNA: TGCAGCGTAAAACAGGGGGGGAGCAATCAGCCCCAGCATTTT.

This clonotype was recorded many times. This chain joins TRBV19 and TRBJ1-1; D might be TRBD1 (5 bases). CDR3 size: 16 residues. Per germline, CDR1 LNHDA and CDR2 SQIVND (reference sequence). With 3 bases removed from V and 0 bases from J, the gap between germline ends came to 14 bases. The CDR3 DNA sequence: TGTGCCAGTAGTATTCTCCGGGGGGTTATGAACACTGAAGCTTTCTTT. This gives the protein CASSILRGVMNTEAFF.

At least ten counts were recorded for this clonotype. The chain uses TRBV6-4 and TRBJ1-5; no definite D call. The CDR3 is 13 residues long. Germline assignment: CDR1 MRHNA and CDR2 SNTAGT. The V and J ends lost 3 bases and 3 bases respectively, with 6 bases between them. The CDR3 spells CASSERVNQPQHF. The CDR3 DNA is TGTGCCAGCAGTGAAAGGGTCAATCAGCCCCAGCATTTT.

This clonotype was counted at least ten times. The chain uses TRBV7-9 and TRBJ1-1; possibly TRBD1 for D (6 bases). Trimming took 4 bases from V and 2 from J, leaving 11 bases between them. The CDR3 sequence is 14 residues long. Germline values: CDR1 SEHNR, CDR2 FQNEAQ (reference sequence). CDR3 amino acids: CASSSLDRNTEAFF. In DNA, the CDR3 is TGTGCCAGCAGCTCGCTGGACAGAAACACTGAAGCTTTCTTT.

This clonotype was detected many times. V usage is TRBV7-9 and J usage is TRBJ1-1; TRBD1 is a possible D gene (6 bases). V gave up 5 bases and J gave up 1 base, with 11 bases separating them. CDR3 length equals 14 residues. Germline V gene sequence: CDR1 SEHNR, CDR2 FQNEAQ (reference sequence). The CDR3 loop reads CASSHRDTNTEAFF. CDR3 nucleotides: TGTGCCAGCAGCCATAGGGACACGAACACTGAAGCTTTCTTT.

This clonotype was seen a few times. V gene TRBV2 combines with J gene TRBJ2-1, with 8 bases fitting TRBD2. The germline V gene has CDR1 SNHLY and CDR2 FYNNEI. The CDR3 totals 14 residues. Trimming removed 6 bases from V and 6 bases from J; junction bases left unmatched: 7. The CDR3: CASRLAGTPNEQFF. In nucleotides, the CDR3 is TGTGCCAGCAGATTAGCGGGGACGCCCAATGAGCAGTTCTTC.

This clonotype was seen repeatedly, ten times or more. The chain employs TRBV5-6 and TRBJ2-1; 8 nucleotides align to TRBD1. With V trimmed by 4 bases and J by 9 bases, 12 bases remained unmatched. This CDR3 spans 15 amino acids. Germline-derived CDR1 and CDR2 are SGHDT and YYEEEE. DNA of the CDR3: TGTGCCAGCAGCCGTGACGCAGGGGGCCAGGGTGAGCAGTTCTTC. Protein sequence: CASSRDAGGQGEQFF. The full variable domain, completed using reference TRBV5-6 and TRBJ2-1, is DAGVTQSPTHLIKTRGQQVTLRCSPKSGHDTVSWYQQALGQGPQFIFQYYEEEERQRGNFPDRFSGHQFPNYSSELNVNALLLGDSALYLCASSRDAGGQGEQFFGPGTRLTVL.

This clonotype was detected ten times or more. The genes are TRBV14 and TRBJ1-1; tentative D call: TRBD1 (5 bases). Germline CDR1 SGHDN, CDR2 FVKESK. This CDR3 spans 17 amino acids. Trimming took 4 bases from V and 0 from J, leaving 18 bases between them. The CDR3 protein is CASSPRGGAGMNTEAFF. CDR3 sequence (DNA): TGTGCCAGCAGCCCCCGTGGCGGGGCTGGGATGAACACTGAAGCTTTCTTT. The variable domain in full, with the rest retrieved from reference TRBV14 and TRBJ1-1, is EAGVTQFPSHSVIEKGQTVTLRCDPISGHDNLYWYRRVMGKEIKFLLHFVKESKQDESGMPNNRFLAERTGGTYSTLKVQPAELEDSGVYFCASSPRGGAGMNTEAFFGQGTRLTVV.